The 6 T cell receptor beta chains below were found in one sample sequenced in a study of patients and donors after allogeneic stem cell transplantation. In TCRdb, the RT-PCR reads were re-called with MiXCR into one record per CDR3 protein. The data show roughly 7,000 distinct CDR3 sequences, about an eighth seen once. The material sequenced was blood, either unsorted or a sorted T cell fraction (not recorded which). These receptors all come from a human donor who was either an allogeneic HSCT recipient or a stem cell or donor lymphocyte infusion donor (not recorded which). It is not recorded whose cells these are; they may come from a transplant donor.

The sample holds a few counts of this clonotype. The CDR3 region is CASSPQQGETDTQYF. The CDR3 nucleotides read TGTGCCAGCAGCCCCCAGCAGGGGGAGACAGATACGCAGTATTTT. V gene TRBV9 combines with J gene TRBJ2-3, with 7 nucleotides matching TRBD1. J lost 3 bases, V lost 4 bases, and 8 bases had no gene match. CDR3 size: 15 residues. Germline-derived CDR1 and CDR2 are SGDLS and YYNGEE.

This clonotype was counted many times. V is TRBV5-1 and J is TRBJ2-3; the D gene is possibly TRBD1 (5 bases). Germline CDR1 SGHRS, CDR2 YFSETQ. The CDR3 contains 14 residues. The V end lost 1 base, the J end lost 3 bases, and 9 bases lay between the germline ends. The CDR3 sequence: CASSLWGPTDTQYF. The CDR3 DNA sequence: TGCGCCAGCAGCTTGTGGGGCCCGACAGATACGCAGTATTTT.

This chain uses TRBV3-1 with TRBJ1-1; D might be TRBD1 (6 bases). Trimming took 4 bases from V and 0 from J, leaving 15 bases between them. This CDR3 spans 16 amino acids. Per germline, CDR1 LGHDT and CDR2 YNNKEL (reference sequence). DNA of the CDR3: TGTGCCAGCAGCCCAGACAGGTCTGATATGAACACTGAAGCTTTCTTT. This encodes CASSPDRSDMNTEAFF.

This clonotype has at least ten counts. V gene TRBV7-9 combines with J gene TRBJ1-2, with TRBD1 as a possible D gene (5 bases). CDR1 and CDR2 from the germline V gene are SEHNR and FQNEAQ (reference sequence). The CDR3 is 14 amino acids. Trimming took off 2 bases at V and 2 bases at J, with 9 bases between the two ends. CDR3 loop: CASSLRGRNYGYTF. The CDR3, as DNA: TGTGCCAGCAGCTTAAGGGGACGGAACTATGGCTACACCTTC.

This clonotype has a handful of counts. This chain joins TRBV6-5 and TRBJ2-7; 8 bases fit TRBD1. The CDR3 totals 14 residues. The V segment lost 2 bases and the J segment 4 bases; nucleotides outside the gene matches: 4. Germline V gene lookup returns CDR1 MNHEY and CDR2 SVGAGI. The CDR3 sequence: CASSYGYRGYEQYV. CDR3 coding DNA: TGTGCCAGCAGTTACGGCTACAGGGGGTACGAGCAGTACGTC.

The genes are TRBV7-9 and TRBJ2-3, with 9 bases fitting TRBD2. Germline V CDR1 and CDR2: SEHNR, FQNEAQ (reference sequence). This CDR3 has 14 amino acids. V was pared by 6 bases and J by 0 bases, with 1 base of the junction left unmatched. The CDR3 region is CASRTSGSTDTQYF. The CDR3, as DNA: TGTGCCAGCAGAACTAGCGGGAGCACAGATACGCAGTATTTT.